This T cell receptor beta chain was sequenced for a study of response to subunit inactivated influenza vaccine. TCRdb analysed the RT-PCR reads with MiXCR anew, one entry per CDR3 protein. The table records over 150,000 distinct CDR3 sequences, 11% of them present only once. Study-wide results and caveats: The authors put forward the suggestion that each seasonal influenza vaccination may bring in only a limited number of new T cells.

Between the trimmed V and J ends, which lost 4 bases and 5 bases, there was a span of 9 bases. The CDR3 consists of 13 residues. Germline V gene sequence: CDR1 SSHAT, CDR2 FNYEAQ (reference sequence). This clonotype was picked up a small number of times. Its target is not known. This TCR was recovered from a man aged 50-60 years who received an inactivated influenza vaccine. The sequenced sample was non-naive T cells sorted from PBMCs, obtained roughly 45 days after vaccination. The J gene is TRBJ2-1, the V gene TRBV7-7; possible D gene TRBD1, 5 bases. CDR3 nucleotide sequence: TGTGCCAGCAGCTCCCTCAGGGACAATGAGCAGTTCTTC. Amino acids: CASSSLRDNEQFF.